Presented here are 27 T cell receptor beta chains from one specimen sequenced in a study of T cell responses to AZD1222 COVID-19 vaccine. The method was immunoSEQ multiplex PCR; TCRdb's version includes in-frame clones alone and lacks a portion of them. The data show about 100,000 clones, about 88% seen once. The sample here was peripheral blood, taken on day 0 of AZD1222 vaccination. All receptors derive from an adult in good health.

This clone came up a few times. The J gene is TRBJ1-3, the V gene TRBV24-1, with D hard to call. Trimming took 3 bases from V and 8 from J, leaving 10 bases between them. The CDR3 has 13 residues. CDR1 and CDR2 (germline): KGHDR, SFDVKD. The DNA of the CDR3 is TGTGCCACCAGTGATCCAGACGTTGACACCATATATTTT. It is translated as CATSDPDVDTIYF.

This clone showed up just a few times. The gene calls are TRBV3-1 (or the pseudogene TRBV3-2) and TRBJ2-7; D might be TRBD1 (6 bases). V was pared by 4 bases and J by 2 bases, with 9 bases between. The CDR3 is made up of 13 amino acids. Per the germline V gene, CDR1 is LGHDT and CDR2 is YNNKEL (reference sequence). The chain's CDR3 is CASSPTGTYEQYF. As DNA, the CDR3 is TGTGCCAGCAGCCCGACAGGTACCTACGAGCAGTACTTC.

The V gene is TRBV6-6, the J gene TRBJ2-3; D is unclear. There are 13 residues in the CDR3. The V gene lost 6 bases and the J gene lost 2 bases, with 9 bases spanning the gap. The germline gives CDR1 MNHNY, CDR2 SVGAGI (reference sequence). CDR3 residues: CASRLGDTDTQYF. In DNA, the CDR3 is TGTGCCAGCAGGCTCGGAGACACAGATACGCAGTATTTT.

The gene calls are TRBV7-3 and TRBJ2-3, with a tentative D call TRBD2 (6 bases). The CDR3 has 18 residues. Trimming stripped 0 bases from V and 7 bases from J, with 23 bases between. Germline V gene data show CDR1 as SGHTA and CDR2 as FQGTGA. The CDR3 DNA follows: TGTGCCAGCAGCTTAACACGAGTCGGCGGAGGGGTGCCTAATACGCAGTATTTT. Amino acids: CASSLTRVGGGVPNTQYF.

The V call is TRBV3-1 (or the pseudogene TRBV3-2), the J call TRBJ1-5; possibly TRBD1 for D (6 bases). Germline loops: CDR1 LGHDT, CDR2 YNNKEL (reference sequence). The V and J ends lost 4 bases and 1 base respectively, with 20 bases between them. The CDR3 loop spans 18 amino acids. The DNA for the CDR3 is TGTGCCAGCAGCCCGGGACTCGGGGGGCCGCGCAGCAATCAGCCCCAGCATTTT. As protein: CASSPGLGGPRSNQPQHF.

This clone was detected only once. The chain couples TRBV5-5 to TRBJ2-2; TRBD1 aligns across 7 bases. J was trimmed by 1 base and V by 4 bases; bases with no gene match: 4. This CDR3 comprises 15 residues. The germline V gene encodes CDR1 SGHKS and CDR2 YYEKEE (reference sequence). The CDR3 region has the DNA TGTGCCAGCAGCCCTAGGACAGGGAACACCGGGGAGCTGTTTTTT. Its protein is CASSPRTGNTGELFF.

The chain combines TRBV24-1 with TRBJ2-5, with TRBD1 matching over 11 bases. Germline lookup yields CDR1 KGHDR and CDR2 SFDVKD. The trim removed 4 bases at V and 2 bases at J, leaving 8 bases unmatched. This CDR3 is 17 amino acids long. The CDR3 protein is CATSDEGQGVGQETQYF. Written as DNA, the CDR3 is TGTGCCACCAGTGACGAGGGACAGGGGGTGGGACAAGAGACCCAGTACTTC.

This chain connects TRBV4-3 to TRBJ2-3, with TRBD2 identical over 9 bases. With V trimmed by 4 bases and J by 0 bases, 2 bases remained unmatched. This CDR3 contains 15 residues. Germline V gene lookup returns CDR1 LGHNA and CDR2 YSLEER. CDR3 loop: CASSPGLASTDTQYF. CDR3 coding DNA: TGCGCCAGCAGCCCAGGACTAGCGAGCACAGATACGCAGTATTTT.

This chain joins TRBV6-1 and TRBJ2-1; no firm D call. Germline values: CDR1 MNHNS, CDR2 SASEGT. V was pared by 5 bases and J by 9 bases, with 8 bases between. CDR3 length: 11 residues. As DNA, the CDR3 is TGTGCCAGCAGTCAGTCGATTGAGCAGTTCTTC. Translating gives CASSQSIEQFF.

The rearrangement links TRBV6-2 or TRBV6-3 to TRBJ2-3; 9 bases agree with TRBD2. The CDR3 consists of 15 residues. With 4 bases clipped from V and 8 bases from J, the junction kept 10 bases outside the gene matches. Germline V gene data show CDR1 as MNHEY and CDR2 as SVGEGT. The CDR3 loop is CASSLRGRAGGTQYF. The CDR3, as DNA: TGTGCCAGCAGTTTACGCGGGAGGGCCGGAGGTACGCAGTATTTT.

This clone appeared a few times. The chain recombines TRBV27 with TRBJ2-7; 9 bases align to TRBD1. This CDR3 is 14 amino acids long. Unmatched junction bases numbered 3, after V lost 2 bases and J lost 4 bases. CDR1 and CDR2 from the germline V gene are MNHEY and SMNVEV (reference sequence). The DNA for the CDR3 is TGTGCCAGCAGTTTAGCGGGACAGGGTTACGAGCAGTACTTC. This sequence encodes CASSLAGQGYEQYF.

This clone was detected only once. The chain uses TRBV7-9 and TRBJ2-2; D perhaps matches TRBD2 (6 bases). CDR1 and CDR2 from the germline V gene are SEHNR and FQNEAQ (reference sequence). The CDR3 loop spans 15 amino acids. V was trimmed by 4 bases and J by 9 bases, leaving 18 bases between them. The CDR3 nucleotides are TGTGCCAGCAGCTCTCCTGCCGGAGGGCGACGGGAGCTGTTTTTT. It is translated as CASSSPAGGRRELFF.

This clone appeared a single time. The chain employs TRBV14 and TRBJ1-1; D is undetermined. The V end was cut by 0 bases, the J end by 11 bases, with 13 bases between. The CDR3 consists of 13 residues. Germline CDR1 is SGHDN and CDR2 is FVKESK. The CDR3 DNA sequence: TGTGCCAGCAGCCAAGAAAATACCGTTCAGGCTTTCTTT. Protein product: CASSQENTVQAFF.

J is TRBJ1-1 and V is TRBV5-1; TRBD1 might be the D (5 bases). Trimming took 4 bases from V and 0 from J, leaving 10 bases between them. Germline V gene sequence: CDR1 SGHRS, CDR2 YFSETQ. This CDR3 has 14 residues. As DNA, the CDR3 is TGCGCCAGCAGCGCGTGGGGGATGAACACTGAAGCTTTCTTT. Its translation is CASSAWGMNTEAFF.

The chain employs TRBV28 and TRBJ1-3; perhaps TRBD1 as D (5 bases). Germline loops: CDR1 MDHEN, CDR2 SYDVKM. The CDR3 totals 15 residues. The V end lost 5 bases, the J end lost 4 bases, and 15 bases lay between the germline ends. CDR3 sequence: CASSLPIGAGNTIYF. CDR3 in DNA: TGTGCCAGCAGTCTCCCTATAGGGGCAGGAAACACCATATATTTT.

The table lists this clone with a count of one. The V call is TRBV7-2, the J call TRBJ2-4; tentative D call: TRBD2 (5 bases). In germline, CDR1 is SGHTA, CDR2 FQGNSA. Trimming took 4 bases from V and 0 from J, leaving 7 bases between them. The CDR3 length is 14 residues. In DNA form, the CDR3 reads TGTGCCAGCAGCTCCGGACTAGCCAAAAACATTCAGTACTTC. Its protein is CASSSGLAKNIQYF.

This clone was recorded once. The rearrangement uses TRBV28 and TRBJ1-1; D may be TRBD1 (6 bases). The V gene lost 8 bases and the J gene lost 1 base, with 14 bases spanning the gap. This CDR3 has 14 residues. Germline lookup yields CDR1 MDHEN and CDR2 SYDVKM. CDR3 sequence reads: CASSPPTGNTEAFF. CDR3 nucleotide sequence: TGTGCCAGCTCCCCCCCGACAGGGAACACTGAAGCTTTCTTT.

The V call is TRBV15, the J call TRBJ2-3; unclear D gene. This CDR3 is 15 amino acids long. The V gene lost 0 bases and the J gene lost 4 bases, with 11 bases spanning the gap. CDR1 and CDR2 (germline): LNHNV, YYDKDF (reference sequence). CDR3 amino acids: CATSRDAKIADTQYF. The CDR3 bases are TGTGCCACCAGCAGAGATGCAAAGATTGCAGATACGCAGTATTTT.

The gene calls are TRBV9 and TRBJ1-1; D gene ambiguous. Trimming took off 0 bases at V and 1 base at J, with 7 bases between the two ends. CDR1 and CDR2 from the germline V gene are SGDLS and YYNGEE. The CDR3 contains 14 residues. The CDR3 sequence is CASSVVMENTEAFF. CDR3 in DNA: TGTGCCAGCAGCGTAGTGATGGAGAACACTGAAGCTTTCTTT.

The rearrangement links TRBV2 to TRBJ1-2; D not resolved. From germline, CDR1 is SNHLY and CDR2 FYNNEI. The CDR3 totals 13 residues. The ends were cut back, 9 bases at V and 0 bases at J, with 11 bases in the middle. The CDR3 protein is CARRDIANYGYTF. The CDR3 region has the DNA TGTGCCAGGAGGGATATAGCTAACTATGGCTACACCTTC.

This clone was counted once. The V call is TRBV19, the J call TRBJ2-6; possibly TRBD2 for D (6 bases). The CDR3 is made up of 16 amino acids. Germline V lookup: CDR1 LNHDA, CDR2 SQIVND (reference sequence). V was cut by 10 bases and J by 1 base, with 17 bases left in between. The CDR3 bases are TGTGCCACCACCGACTCGGCGGGATCTGGGGCCAACGTCCTGACTTTC. It translates to CATTDSAGSGANVLTF.

The rearrangement joins TRBV30 to TRBJ2-5, with D unclear. The CDR3 sequence is 12 residues long. Per germline, CDR1 GTSNPN and CDR2 SVGIG (reference sequence). Trimming removed 2 bases at V and 2 bases at J, with 6 bases between. The CDR3 bases are TGTGCCTGGAGTCTGCCACAAGAGACCCAGTACTTC. It codes for CAWSLPQETQYF.

V gene TRBV7-6 combines with J gene TRBJ2-5; D not resolved. The CDR3 runs 15 residues. The V end was cut by 0 bases, the J end by 3 bases, with 11 bases between. Germline assignment: CDR1 SGHVS and CDR2 FNYEAQ. The CDR3 loop reads CASSLAIGLEETQYF. As DNA, the CDR3 is TGTGCCAGCAGCTTAGCTATTGGCCTAGAAGAGACCCAGTACTTC.

The chain employs TRBV5-4 and TRBJ2-2, with 7 bases aligning to TRBD2. The CDR3 loop spans 17 amino acids. In germline, CDR1 is SGHNT, CDR2 YYREEE (reference sequence). J was trimmed by 7 bases and V by 4 bases; bases with no gene match: 16. The CDR3: CASSARGRGTGSGELFF. As DNA, the CDR3 is TGTGCCAGCAGCGCGAGAGGGCGGGGGACCGGGAGCGGGGAGCTGTTTTTT.

The gene calls are TRBV9 and TRBJ2-1; the match to TRBD2 covers 10 bases. The CDR3 totals 16 residues. Germline V gives CDR1 SGDLS, CDR2 YYNGEE. Trimming took 0 bases from V and 9 from J; bases not matched to a gene: 9. As DNA, the CDR3 is TGTGCCAGCAGCGTAGCTACAGGACTAGCGGCAGCTGAGCAGTTCTTC. Translation: CASSVATGLAAAEQFF.

The chain is built from TRBV2 and TRBJ1-2; D is perhaps TRBD1 (6 bases). The CDR3 is 12 residues long. Trimming removed 3 bases from V and 7 bases from J, with 9 bases in between. Germline V CDR1 and CDR2: SNHLY, FYNNEI. The CDR3 here is CASSDLGGGYTF. The CDR3 coding sequence is TGTGCCAGCAGTGATTTAGGGGGTGGCTACACCTTC.

The V gene is TRBV2, the J gene TRBJ1-2; D is undetermined. CDR1 SNHLY and CDR2 FYNNEI come from the germline V gene. V lost 1 base and J lost 4, with 13 bases in between. This CDR3 comprises 15 residues. CDR3 residues: CASSEGLGQSYGYTF. As DNA, the CDR3 is TGTGCCAGCAGTGAAGGTCTGGGCCAGTCCTATGGCTACACCTTC.